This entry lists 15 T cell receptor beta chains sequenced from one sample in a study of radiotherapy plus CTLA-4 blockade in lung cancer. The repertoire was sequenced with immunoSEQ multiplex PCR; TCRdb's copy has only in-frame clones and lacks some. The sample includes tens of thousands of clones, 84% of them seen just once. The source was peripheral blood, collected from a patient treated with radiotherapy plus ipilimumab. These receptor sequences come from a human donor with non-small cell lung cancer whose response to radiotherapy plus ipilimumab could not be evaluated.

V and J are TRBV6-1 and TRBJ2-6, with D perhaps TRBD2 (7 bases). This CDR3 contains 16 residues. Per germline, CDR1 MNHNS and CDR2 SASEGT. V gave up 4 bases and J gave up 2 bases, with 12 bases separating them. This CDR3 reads CASSGPGGAGANVLTF. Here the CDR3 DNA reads TGTGCCAGCAGTGGTCCGGGGGGCGCTGGGGCCAACGTCCTGACTTTC.

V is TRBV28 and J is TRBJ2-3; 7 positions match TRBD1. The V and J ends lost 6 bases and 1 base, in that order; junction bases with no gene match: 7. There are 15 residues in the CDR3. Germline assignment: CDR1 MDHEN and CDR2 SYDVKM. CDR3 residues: CASRLQGSGTDTQYF. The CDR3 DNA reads TGTGCCAGCAGGCTACAGGGGTCTGGCACAGATACGCAGTATTTT. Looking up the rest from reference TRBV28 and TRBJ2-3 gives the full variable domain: DVKVTQSSRYLVKRTGEKVFLECVQDMDHENMFWYRQDPGLGLRLIYFSYDVKMKEKGDIPEGYSVSREKKERFSLILESASTNQTSMYLCASRLQGSGTDTQYFGPGTRLTVL.

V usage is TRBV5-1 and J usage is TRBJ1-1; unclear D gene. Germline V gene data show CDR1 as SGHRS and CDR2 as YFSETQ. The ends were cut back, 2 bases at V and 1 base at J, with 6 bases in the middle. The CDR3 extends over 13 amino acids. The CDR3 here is CASSFAGNTEAFF. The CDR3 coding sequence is TGCGCCAGCAGCTTCGCAGGGAACACTGAAGCTTTCTTT. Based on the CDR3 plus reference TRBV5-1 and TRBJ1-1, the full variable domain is KAGVTQTPRYLIKTRGQQVTLSCSPISGHRSVSWYQQTPGQGLQFLFEYFSETQRNKGNFPGRFSGRQFSNSRSEMNVSTLELGDSALYLCASSFAGNTEAFFGQGTRLTVV.

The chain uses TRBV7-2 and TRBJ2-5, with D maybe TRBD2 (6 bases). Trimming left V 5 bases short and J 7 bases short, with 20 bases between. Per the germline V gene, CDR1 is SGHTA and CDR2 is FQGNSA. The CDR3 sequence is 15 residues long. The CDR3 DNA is TGTGCCAGCAGCCGTAGCAGCTCAGGAGGGTGGACCCAGTACTTC. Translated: CASSRSSSGGWTQYF. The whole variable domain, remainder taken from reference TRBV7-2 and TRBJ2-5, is GAGVSQSPSNKVTEKGKDVELRCDPISGHTALYWYRQSLGQGLEFLIYFQGNSAPDKSGLPSDRFSAERTGGSVSTLTIQRTQQEDSAVYLCASSRSSSGGWTQYFGPGTRLLVL.

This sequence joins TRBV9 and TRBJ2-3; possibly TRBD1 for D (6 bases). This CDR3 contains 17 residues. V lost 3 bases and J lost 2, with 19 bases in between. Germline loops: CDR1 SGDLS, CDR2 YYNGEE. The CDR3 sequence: CASSGWHQGISTDTQYF. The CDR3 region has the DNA TGTGCCAGCAGCGGATGGCATCAGGGGATATCCACAGATACGCAGTATTTT.

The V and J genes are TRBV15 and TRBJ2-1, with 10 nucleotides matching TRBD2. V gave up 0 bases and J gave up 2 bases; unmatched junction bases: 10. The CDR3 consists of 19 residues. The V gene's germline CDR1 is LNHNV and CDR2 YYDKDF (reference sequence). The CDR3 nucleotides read TGTGCCACCAGCAGAGACAAAACCCTAGCGGGAGATACCTACAATGAGCAGTTCTTC. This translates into CATSRDKTLAGDTYNEQFF.

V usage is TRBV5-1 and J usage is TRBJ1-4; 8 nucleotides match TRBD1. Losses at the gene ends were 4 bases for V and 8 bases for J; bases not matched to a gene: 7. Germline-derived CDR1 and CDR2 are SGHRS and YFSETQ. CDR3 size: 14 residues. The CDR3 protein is CASSTGQEREKLFF. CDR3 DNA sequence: TGCGCCAGCAGCACGGGACAGGAAAGGGAAAAACTGTTTTTT.

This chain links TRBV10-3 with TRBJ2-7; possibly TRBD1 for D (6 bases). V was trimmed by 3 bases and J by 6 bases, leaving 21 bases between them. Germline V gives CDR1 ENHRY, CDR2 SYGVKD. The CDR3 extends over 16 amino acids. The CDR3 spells CAISDLTGTPSREQYF. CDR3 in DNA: TGTGCCATCAGTGATCTTACCGGGACACCCAGCCGCGAGCAGTACTTC.

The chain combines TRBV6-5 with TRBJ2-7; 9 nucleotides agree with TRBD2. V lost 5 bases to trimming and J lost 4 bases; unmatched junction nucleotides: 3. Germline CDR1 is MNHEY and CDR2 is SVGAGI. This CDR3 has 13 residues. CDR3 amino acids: CASSTTSGYEQYF. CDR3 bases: TGTGCCAGCAGTACCACTAGCGGGTACGAGCAGTACTTC.

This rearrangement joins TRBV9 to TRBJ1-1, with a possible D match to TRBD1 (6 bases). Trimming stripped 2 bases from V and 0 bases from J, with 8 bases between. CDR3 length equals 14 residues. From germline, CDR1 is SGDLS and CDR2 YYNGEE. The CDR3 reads CASSVGHLNTEAFF. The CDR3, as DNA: TGTGCCAGCAGCGTGGGACACTTGAACACTGAAGCTTTCTTT.

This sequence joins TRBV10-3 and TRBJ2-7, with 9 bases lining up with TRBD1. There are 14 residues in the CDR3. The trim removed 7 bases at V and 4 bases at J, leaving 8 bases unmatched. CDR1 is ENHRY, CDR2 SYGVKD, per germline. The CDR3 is CAINPGQGTYEQYF. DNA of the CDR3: TGTGCCATCAACCCGGGACAGGGAACATACGAGCAGTACTTC.

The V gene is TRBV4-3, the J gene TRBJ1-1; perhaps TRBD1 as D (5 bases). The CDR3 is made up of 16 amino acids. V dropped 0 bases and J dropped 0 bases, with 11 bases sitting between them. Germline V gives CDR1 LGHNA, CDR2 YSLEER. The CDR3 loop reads CASSQEEGEVNTEAFF. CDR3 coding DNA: TGCGCCAGCAGCCAAGAGGAAGGGGAGGTGAACACTGAAGCTTTCTTT.

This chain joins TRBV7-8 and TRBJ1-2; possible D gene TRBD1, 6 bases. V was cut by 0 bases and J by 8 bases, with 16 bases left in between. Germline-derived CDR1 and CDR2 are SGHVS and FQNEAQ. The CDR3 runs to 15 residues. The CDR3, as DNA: TGTGCCAGCAGCTTAGCGTCACAGGGCCTTGGGGGCTACACCTTC. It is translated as CASSLASQGLGGYTF.

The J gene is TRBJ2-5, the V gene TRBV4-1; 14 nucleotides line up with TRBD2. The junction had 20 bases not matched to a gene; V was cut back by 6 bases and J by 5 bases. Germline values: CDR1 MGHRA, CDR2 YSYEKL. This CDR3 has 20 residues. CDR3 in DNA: TGCGCCAGCAGGGGGGGTCGGACTAGCGGGAGGAATGGTGATCGGGAGACCCAGTACTTC. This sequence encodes CASRGGRTSGRNGDRETQYF.

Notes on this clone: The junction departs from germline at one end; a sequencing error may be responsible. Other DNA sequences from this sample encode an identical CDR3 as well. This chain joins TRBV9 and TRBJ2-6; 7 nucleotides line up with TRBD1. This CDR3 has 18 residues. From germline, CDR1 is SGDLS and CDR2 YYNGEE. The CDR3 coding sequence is TGTGCCAGCAGCTCCAGGACAGGTCTTAGCTCTGGGGCCAATGTCCTGACTTTC. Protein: CASSSRTGLSSGANVLTF.